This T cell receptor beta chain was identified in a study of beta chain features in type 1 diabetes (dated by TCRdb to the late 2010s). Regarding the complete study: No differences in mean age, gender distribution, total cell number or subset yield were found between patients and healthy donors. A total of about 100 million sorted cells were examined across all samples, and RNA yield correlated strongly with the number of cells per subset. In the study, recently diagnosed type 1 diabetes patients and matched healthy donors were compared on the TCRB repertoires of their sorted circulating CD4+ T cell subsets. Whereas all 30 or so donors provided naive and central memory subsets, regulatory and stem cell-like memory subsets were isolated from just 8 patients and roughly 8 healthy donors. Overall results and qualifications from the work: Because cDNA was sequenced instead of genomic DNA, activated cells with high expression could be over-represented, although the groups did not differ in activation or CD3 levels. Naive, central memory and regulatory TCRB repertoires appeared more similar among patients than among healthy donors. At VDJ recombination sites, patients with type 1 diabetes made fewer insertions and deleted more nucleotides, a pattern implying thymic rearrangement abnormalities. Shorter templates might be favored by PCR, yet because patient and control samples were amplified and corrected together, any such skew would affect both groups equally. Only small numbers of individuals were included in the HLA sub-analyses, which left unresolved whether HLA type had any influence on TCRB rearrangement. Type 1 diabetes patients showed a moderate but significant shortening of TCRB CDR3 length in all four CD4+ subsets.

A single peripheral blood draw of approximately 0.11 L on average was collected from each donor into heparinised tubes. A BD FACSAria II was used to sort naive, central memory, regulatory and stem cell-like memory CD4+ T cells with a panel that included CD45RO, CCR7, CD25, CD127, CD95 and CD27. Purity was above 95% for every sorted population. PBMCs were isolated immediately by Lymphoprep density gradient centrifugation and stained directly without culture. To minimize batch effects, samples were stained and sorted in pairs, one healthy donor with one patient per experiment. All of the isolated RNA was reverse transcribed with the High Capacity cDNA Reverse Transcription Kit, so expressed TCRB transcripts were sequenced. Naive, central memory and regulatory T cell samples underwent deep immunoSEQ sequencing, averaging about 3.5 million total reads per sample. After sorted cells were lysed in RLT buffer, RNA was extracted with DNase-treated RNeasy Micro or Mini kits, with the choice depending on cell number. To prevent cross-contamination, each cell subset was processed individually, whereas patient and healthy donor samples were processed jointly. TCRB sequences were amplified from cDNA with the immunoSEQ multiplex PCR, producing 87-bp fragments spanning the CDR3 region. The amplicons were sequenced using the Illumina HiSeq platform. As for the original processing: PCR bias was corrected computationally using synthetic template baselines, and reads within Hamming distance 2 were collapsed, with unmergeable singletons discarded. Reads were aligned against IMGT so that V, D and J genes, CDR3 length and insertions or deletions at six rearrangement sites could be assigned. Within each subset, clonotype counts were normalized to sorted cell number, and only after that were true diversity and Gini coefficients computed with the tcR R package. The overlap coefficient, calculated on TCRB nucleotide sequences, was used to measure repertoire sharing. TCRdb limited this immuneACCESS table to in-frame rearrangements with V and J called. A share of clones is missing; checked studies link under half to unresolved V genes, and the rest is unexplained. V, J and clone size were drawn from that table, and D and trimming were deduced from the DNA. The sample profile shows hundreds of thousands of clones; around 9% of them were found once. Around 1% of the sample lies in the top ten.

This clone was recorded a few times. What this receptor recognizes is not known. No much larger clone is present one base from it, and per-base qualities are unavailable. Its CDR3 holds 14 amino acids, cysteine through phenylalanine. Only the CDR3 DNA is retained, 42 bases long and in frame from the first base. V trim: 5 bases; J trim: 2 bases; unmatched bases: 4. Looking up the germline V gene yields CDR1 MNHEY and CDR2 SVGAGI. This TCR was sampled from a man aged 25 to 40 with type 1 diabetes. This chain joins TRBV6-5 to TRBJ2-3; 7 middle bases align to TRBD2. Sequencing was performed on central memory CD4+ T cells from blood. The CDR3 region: CASSGAGPTDTQYF. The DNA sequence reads TGTGCCAGCAGTGGAGCGGGGCCCACAGATACGCAGTATTTT.